This T cell receptor beta chain was sequenced for a study of blood T cell repertoires in COVID-19. Germline values: CDR1 SGHAT, CDR2 FQDESV (reference sequence). V shed 4 bases and J 5 bases; nucleotides not matched to a gene: 8. This CDR3 is 15 amino acids long. Some clones are missing from TCRdb's copy, which holds only in-frame ones; the method was immunoSEQ multiplex PCR. The sample yields 20,000 to 30,000 clones, roughly 84% seen once. This sequence joins TRBV11-1 and TRBJ2-3, with 8 bases fitting TRBD2. The sequenced sample was peripheral blood. This receptor was taken from a human donor in a cohort sampled during active COVID-19. CDR3 loop: CASSSLRGAVDTQYF. CDR3 bases: TGTGCCAGCAGCTCTTTGCGGGGGGCGGTAGATACGCAGTATTTT.